This TCR beta chain comes out of a study of blood T cell repertoires in COVID-19. CDR3 length: 19 residues. The germline CDR1 and CDR2 sequences are MGHRA and YSYEKL. The germline V and J ends were trimmed by 0 bases and 0 bases, with 18 bases remaining between them. How the authors handled the data: Amplifying reference gene primers gave estimates of nucleated cell counts. Method: immunoSEQ multiplex PCR; TCRdb's copy keeps in-frame clones and lacks some. V, J and clone size derive from that table, while D and trimming were established from the DNA sequence. The table has 200,000 or so clones, 65% to 85% seen once. This clone showed up just a few times.

The sequencing input was PBMCs or T cells enriched from blood (not recorded which). This sequence joins TRBV4-1 and TRBJ1-3; a weak D match, TRBD1 (6 bases). The TCR comes from a man aged 40-50 years who had recovered from COVID-19. The CDR3 region has the DNA TGCGCCAGCAGCCAAGATTCAAGGAAAGGGGGAAACTCTGGAAACACCATATATTTT. Translating it yields CASSQDSRKGGNSGNTIYF.